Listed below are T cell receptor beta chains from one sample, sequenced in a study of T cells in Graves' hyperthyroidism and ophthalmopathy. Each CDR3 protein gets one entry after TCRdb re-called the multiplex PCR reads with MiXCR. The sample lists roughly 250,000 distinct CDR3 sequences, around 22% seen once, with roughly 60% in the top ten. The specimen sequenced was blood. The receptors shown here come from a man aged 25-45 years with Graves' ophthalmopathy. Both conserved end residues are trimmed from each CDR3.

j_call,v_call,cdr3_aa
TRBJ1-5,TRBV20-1,SARQGVDQPQH
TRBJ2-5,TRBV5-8,ASTLGTDPIQETQY
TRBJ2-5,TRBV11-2,ASSLLEAQETQY
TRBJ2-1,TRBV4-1,ASSPIGQSGEQF
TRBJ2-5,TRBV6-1,ASSYQGHVQETQY
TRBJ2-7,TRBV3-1,ASSQVLNAKGEQY
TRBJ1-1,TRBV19,ASIGRTAGGTEAF
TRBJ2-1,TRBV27,ASGRSLNEQF
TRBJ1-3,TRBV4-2,ASSRHSTDSLWKPSGNTIY
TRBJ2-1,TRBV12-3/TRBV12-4,ASSSQGPAYNEQF
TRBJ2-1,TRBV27,ASSLSEAGKNEQF
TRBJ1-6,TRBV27,ASTSRSSSYNSPLH
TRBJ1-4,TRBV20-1,SARILGSPNEKLF
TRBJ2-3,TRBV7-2,ASSQTSYTQY
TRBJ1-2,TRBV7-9,ASSPTGGDGYT
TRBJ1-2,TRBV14,ASSQEGAGPNYGYT
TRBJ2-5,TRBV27,ASSGRLQETQY
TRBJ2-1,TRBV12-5,ASGSGTGTSDYNEQF
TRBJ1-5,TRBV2,ASSVLRQGPNQPQH
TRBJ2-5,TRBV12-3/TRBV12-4,ASSSAGRGSEETQY
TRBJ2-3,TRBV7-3,ASSLLGEVDTQY
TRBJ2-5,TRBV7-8,ASSSAIHLETQY
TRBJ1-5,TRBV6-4,ASSESGSGNQPQH
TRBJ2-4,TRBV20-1,SALLLAKNIQY
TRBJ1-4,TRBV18,ASSPGTGVSEKLF
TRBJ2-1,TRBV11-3,ASSLGGRGTNEQF
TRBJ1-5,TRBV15,ATSRASKAHRLRTGENQPQH
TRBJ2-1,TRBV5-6,ASSPGAGGLYNEQF
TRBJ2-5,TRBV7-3,ASSFTGGPQETQY
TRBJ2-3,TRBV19,ANSMRRQTDTQY
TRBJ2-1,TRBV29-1,SGGLNREQF
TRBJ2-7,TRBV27,ASSPGTSGISYEQY
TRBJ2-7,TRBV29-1,SVLSAGLYEQY
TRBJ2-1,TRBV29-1,SAVRGTGGTDGQF
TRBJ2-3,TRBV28,ASSLSGRRSDTQY
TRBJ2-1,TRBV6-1,ASSRQKRGDEQF
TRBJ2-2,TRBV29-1,SVELAGRTGELF
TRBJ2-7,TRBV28,ASKGGAANYYEQY
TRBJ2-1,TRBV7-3,ASSLTLSGSMDEQF
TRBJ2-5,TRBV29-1,SVESSGRKETQY
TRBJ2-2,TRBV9,ASSVEEYGTGRTGELF
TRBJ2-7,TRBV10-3,AISESPGLAGGPEQY
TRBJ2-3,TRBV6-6,ASSYSTGTQY
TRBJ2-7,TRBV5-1,ASSLDVRGYEQY
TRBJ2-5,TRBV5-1,ASSYSGHQETQY
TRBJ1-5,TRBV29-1,SVDFGRDHSNQPQH
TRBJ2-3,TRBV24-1,ATSENTVLSTDTQY
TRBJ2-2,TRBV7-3,ASSLGGHANTGELF